Shown below are 5 T cell receptor beta chains from a single sample sequenced in a study of beta chain features in type 1 diabetes (dated by TCRdb to 2016 to 2019). The method was the immunoSEQ multiplex PCR assay. The High Capacity cDNA Reverse Transcription Kit was used to reverse transcribe all of the isolated RNA, meaning that expressed TCRB transcripts were what got sequenced. TCRdb mirrors the immuneACCESS table, restricted to in-frame sequences. Some clones are absent from its copies; in checked studies, under half trace to an unresolved V gene, and the reason for the others is unknown. Across this sample there are 200,000 to 250,000 clones, with 27% seen only once. 4% of the sample lies in the top ten. Specimen: central memory CD4+ T cells from blood. Receptors originate from a young man in good health.

This chain connects TRBV11-2 to TRBJ2-2; perhaps TRBD2 as D (6 bases). Per germline, CDR1 SGHAT and CDR2 FQNNGV. Between the trimmed V and J ends, which lost 5 bases and 6 bases, there was a span of 13 bases. The CDR3 is 14 residues long. CDR3 coding DNA: TGTGCCAGCAGCAAACGACTAGATTCCGGGGAGCTGTTTTTT. Translated, it gives CASSKRLDSGELFF. Based on the CDR3 plus reference TRBV11-2 and TRBJ2-2, the full variable domain is EAGVAQSPRYKIIEKRQSVAFWCNPISGHATLYWYQQILGQGPKLLIQFQNNGVVDDSQLPKDRFSAERLKGVDSTLKIQPAKLEDSAVYLCASSKRLDSGELFFGEGSRLTVL.

This clone was recorded many times. This chain connects TRBV28 to TRBJ2-7; D uncertain. The CDR3 runs to 11 residues. Trimming stripped 4 bases from V and 1 base from J, with 2 bases between. CDR1 is MDHEN and CDR2 is SYDVKM in the germline V gene. The CDR3 DNA is TGTGCCAGCAGTTGGTCCTACGAGCAGTACTTC. Translated, it gives CASSWSYEQYF.

The chain recombines TRBV6-5 with TRBJ2-1; 7 bases align to TRBD1. This CDR3 has 15 residues. The germline CDR1 and CDR2 sequences are MNHEY and SVGAGI. The J segment lost 6 bases and the V segment lost 5 bases, leaving 10 bases of the junction unmatched. CDR3 in DNA: TGTGCCAGCAGTCTAGTGACAGGGCCTGGCAATGAGCAGTTCTTC. Its protein product is CASSLVTGPGNEQFF.

Only a few counts were recorded for this clone. The V and J genes are TRBV10-3 and TRBJ1-2; tentatively, D is TRBD1 (5 bases). V shed 6 bases and J shed 5 bases, with 13 bases lying between them. This CDR3 contains 13 residues. The germline V gene encodes CDR1 ENHRY and CDR2 SYGVKD. The DNA for the CDR3 is TGTGCCATCAGGGACACCGGGGCGTATGGCTACACCTTC. This sequence encodes CAIRDTGAYGYTF.

This clone was counted many times. This chain connects TRBV6-5 to TRBJ1-5, with unresolved D. Looked up from germline, CDR1 is MNHEY and CDR2 is SVGAGI. V lost 6 bases and J 5 bases, leaving 8 bases between the germline ends. The CDR3 sequence is 12 residues long. This CDR3 is CASRRGDQPQHF. The DNA for the CDR3 is TGTGCCAGCAGACGCGGGGATCAGCCCCAGCATTTT.